The next 9 T cell receptor beta chains were all read from a single sample in a study of cytomegalovirus exposure and HLA in healthy donors. Vbeta (60) and Jbeta (13) primers were used in the PCR. This table comes from immunoSEQ multiplex PCR, and its TCRdb copy is limited to in-frame clones, with some not included. The data contain around 300,000 clones, around 66% of them singletons. The sequencing sample was made of PBMCs. The receptors stem from a female donor in good health and CMV-seronegative.

The V call is TRBV7-9, the J call TRBJ2-2; possible D gene TRBD2, 5 bases. This CDR3 spans 15 amino acids. Per the germline V gene, CDR1 is SEHNR and CDR2 is FQNEAQ (reference sequence). The ends were cut back, 8 bases at V and 1 base at J, with 14 bases in the middle. The CDR3 bases are TGTGCCAGCCAAGACTATGGTAGGAACACCGGGGAGCTGTTTTTT. This codes for CASQDYGRNTGELFF.

The chain combines TRBV2 with TRBJ1-1; D remains ambiguous. V was trimmed by 2 bases and J by 6 bases, leaving 7 bases between them. This CDR3 is built from 12 residues. The germline CDR1 and CDR2 sequences are SNHLY and FYNNEI. The CDR3 protein is CASSEPPSEAFF. In DNA form, the CDR3 reads TGTGCCAGCAGTGAACCCCCTTCTGAAGCTTTCTTT.

The chain has TRBV9 and TRBJ1-5; no definite D call. There are 15 residues in the CDR3. The germline CDR1 and CDR2 sequences are SGDLS and YYNGEE. With 3 bases removed from V and 0 bases from J, the gap between germline ends came to 10 bases. CDR3 nucleotide sequence: TGTGCCAGCAGCGCGACGGACTCTAGCAATCAGCCCCAGCATTTT. Translating it yields CASSATDSSNQPQHF.

The V call is TRBV6-6, the J call TRBJ2-1; the match to TRBD2 covers 10 bases. J gave up 2 bases and V 5 bases, and 6 bases lay outside the gene matches. The CDR3 has 16 residues. CDR1 and CDR2 from the germline V gene are MNHNY and SVGAGI (reference sequence). The CDR3 bases are TGTGCCAGCAGTCCAACTACTAGCGGGGCCTACAATGAGCAGTTCTTC. Amino acid sequence: CASSPTTSGAYNEQFF.

This chain connects TRBV6-6 to TRBJ2-1, with D perhaps TRBD2 (5 bases). This CDR3 region has 14 residues. Germline CDR1 is MNHNY and CDR2 is SVGAGI (reference sequence). V lost 5 bases and J 16 bases, leaving 24 bases between the germline ends. The DNA for the CDR3 is TGTGCCAGCAGTCCGGACTTCTCTTCGCCGTATCGATTCTTC. Its translation is CASSPDFSSPYRFF.

V is TRBV14 and J is TRBJ2-7, with a tentative D call TRBD2 (6 bases). CDR1 is SGHDN and CDR2 is FVKESK in the germline V gene. The CDR3 runs 14 residues. V was trimmed by 0 bases and J by 3 bases, leaving 9 bases between them. In DNA form, the CDR3 reads TGTGCCAGCAGCCAAGAAGGAGGGTTCTACGAGCAGTACTTC. Its translation is CASSQEGGFYEQYF.

The rearrangement joins TRBV6-5 to TRBJ2-1, with D possibly matching TRBD1 (5 bases). With 2 bases removed from V and 1 base from J, the gap between germline ends came to 6 bases. The germline V gene has CDR1 MNHEY and CDR2 SVGAGI. This CDR3 region has 14 residues. The DNA of the CDR3 is TGTGCCAGCAGTTACAGGGGTTCCTACAATGAGCAGTTCTTC. Translation: CASSYRGSYNEQFF.

The chain joins TRBV25-1 to TRBJ1-3; D call uncertain. This CDR3 region has 14 residues. V shed 3 bases and J shed 0 bases, with 6 bases lying between them. Germline assignment: CDR1 MGHDK and CDR2 SYGVNS. This CDR3 reads CASSDQVSGNTIYF. In nucleotides, the CDR3 is TGTGCCAGCAGTGATCAGGTCTCTGGAAACACCATATATTTT.

The rearrangement joins TRBV10-1 to TRBJ2-3; D may be TRBD2 (6 bases). V shed 3 bases and J shed 4 bases, with 17 bases lying between them. Germline V CDR1 and CDR2: WNHNN, SYGVQD (reference sequence). This CDR3 comprises 16 residues. The DNA of the CDR3 is TGCGCCAGCAGTGATATCGGGACTCCAGGGTCAGATACGCAGTATTTT. Translation: CASSDIGTPGSDTQYF.